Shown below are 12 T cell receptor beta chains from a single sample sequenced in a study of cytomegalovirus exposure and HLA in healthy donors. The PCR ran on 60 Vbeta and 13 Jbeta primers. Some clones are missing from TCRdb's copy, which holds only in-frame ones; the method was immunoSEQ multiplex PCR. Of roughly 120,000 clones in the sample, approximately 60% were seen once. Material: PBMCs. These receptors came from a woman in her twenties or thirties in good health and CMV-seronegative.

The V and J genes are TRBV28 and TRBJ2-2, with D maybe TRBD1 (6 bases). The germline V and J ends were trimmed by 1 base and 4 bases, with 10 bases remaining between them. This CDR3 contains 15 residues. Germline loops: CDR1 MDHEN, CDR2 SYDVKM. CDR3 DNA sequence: TGTGCCAGCAGTTTATCGCCAGGGGTCACCGGGGAGCTGTTTTTT. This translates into CASSLSPGVTGELFF.

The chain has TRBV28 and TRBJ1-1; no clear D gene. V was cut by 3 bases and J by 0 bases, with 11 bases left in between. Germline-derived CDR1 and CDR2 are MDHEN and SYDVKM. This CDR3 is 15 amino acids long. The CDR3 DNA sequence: TGTGCCAGCAGTTTCTGGGCTGCGATGAACACTGAAGCTTTCTTT. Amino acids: CASSFWAAMNTEAFF.

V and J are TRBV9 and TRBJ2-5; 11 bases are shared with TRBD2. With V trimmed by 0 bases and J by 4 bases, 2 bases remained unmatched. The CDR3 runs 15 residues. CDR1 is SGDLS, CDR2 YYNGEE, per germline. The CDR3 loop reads CASSVDSGRGETQYF. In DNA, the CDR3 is TGTGCCAGCAGCGTAGATAGCGGGAGGGGAGAGACCCAGTACTTC.

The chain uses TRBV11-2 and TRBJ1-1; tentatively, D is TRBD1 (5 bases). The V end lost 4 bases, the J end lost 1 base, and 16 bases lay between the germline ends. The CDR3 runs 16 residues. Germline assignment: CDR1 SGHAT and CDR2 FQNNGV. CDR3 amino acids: CASSSMNRNKNTEAFF. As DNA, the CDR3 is TGTGCCAGCAGCTCTATGAACAGGAATAAGAACACTGAAGCTTTCTTT.

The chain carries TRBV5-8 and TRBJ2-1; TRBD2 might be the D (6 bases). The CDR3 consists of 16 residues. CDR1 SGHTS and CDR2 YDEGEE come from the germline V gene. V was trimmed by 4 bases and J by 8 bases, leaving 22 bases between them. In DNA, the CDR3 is TGTGCCAGCAGCCTGGGGCTATCGCGGGATACCTATGAGCAGTTCTTC. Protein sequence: CASSLGLSRDTYEQFF.

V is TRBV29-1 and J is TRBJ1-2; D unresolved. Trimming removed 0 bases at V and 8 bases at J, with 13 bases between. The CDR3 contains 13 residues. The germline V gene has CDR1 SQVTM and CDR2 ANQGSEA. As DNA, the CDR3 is TGCAGCGTTGAAGATGCCCCCGAGAAGGGCTACACCTTC. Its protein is CSVEDAPEKGYTF.

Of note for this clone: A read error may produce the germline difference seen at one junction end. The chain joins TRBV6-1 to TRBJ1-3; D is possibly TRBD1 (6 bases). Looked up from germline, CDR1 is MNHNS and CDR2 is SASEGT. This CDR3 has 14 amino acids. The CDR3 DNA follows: TGTGCCAGCACTGAAGGGGGGGATGCGGACACCATATATTTT. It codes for CASTEGGDADTIYF.

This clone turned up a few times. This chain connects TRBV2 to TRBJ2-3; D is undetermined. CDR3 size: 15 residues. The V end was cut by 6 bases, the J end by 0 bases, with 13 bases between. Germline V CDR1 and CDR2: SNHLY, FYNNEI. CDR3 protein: CASRDVAYSTDTQYF. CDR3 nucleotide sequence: TGTGCCAGCAGGGATGTAGCCTATAGCACAGATACGCAGTATTTT.

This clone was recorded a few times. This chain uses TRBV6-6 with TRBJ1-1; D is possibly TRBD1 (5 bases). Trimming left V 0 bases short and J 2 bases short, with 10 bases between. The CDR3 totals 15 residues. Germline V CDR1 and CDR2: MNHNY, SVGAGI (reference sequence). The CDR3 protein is CASSYSTAGNTEAFF. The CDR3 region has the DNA TGTGCCAGCAGTTACTCGACAGCAGGTAACACTGAAGCTTTCTTT.

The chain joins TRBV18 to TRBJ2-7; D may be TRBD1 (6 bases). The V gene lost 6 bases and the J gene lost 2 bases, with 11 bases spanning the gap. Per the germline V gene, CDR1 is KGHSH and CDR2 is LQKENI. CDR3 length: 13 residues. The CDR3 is CASSIDRTYEQYF. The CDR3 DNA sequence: TGTGCCAGCTCCATCGACAGGACCTACGAGCAGTACTTC.

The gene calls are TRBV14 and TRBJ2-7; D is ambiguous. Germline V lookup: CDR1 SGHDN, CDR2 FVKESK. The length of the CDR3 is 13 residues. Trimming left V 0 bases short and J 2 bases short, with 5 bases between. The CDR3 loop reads CASSQDGPYEQYF. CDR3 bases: TGTGCCAGCAGCCAAGATGGGCCCTACGAGCAGTACTTC. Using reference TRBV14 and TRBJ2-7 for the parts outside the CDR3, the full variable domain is EAGVTQFPSHSVIEKGQTVTLRCDPISGHDNLYWYRRVMGKEIKFLLHFVKESKQDESGMPNNRFLAERTGGTYSTLKVQPAELEDSGVYFCASSQDGPYEQYFGPGTRLTVT.

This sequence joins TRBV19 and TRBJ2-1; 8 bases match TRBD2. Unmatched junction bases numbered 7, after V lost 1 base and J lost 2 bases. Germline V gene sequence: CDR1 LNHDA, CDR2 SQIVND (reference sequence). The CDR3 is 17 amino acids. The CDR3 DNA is TGTGCCAGTAGTATAGCCACTAGCGGCAGGGCCTACAATGAGCAGTTCTTC. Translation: CASSIATSGRAYNEQFF.